One and the same sample provided the 29 T cell receptor delta chains below, sequenced in a study of γδ T cells in repeated Plasmodium falciparum infection. Flow sorting of PBMC yielded separate Vgamma9/Vdelta2+ and Vdelta2-negative gammadelta T cell populations for bulk repertoire analysis. TCRdb reprocessed the multiplex PCR reads using CATT. This sample carries 75,000 to 100,000 delta-chain clones, more than 1.4% of them seen once, and the ten largest clones take under 9.5%. The sample was gamma-delta T cells from blood. These receptor sequences come from a pool of human donors (malaria-infected and uninfected, not separated).

Note on this clone: The mismatch at residue 10 between this DNA's translation and the TCRdb protein of a much larger clone likely reflects a read error; the protein shown is translated from the DNA. The chain joins TRDV1 to TRDJ1; 8 bases match TRDD3. This CDR3 region has 22 residues. Germline CDR1 TSWWSYY, CDR2 QGS. V dropped 0 bases and J dropped 0; count of bases not matched to a gene: 21. The CDR3, as DNA: TGTGCTCTTGGGGAACTTCGCTTCCCTCGATACTGGGGGTGGGAGTACACCGATAAACTCATCTTT. Amino acid sequence: CALGELRFPRYWGWEYTDKLIF.

About this clone itself: This likely stems from a read error, as it lies one base from a far larger clone. The same CDR3 can be traced to other DNA sequences in this sample. J gene calling gave no result, while the V gene is TRDV1; the listed D gene, TRDD3, was not tested against the DNA. Looked up from germline, CDR1 is TSWWSYY and CDR2 is QGS. This CDR3 contains 19 residues. CDR3 in DNA: TGTGCTCTTGGGGAAAGGGGGCGTTTTCCTGGGAGTGACACCGATAAGCTCATCTTT. It translates to CALGERGRFPGSDTDKLIF.

As concerns this clone: TCRdb assigns this DNA the protein of a much larger clone, which departs from its translation at residue 4; this likely reflects a read error, and the protein shown comes from translating the DNA. The chain employs TRDV1 and TRDJ1; weak D call: TRDD1 (5 bases). The CDR3 spans 16 residues. Germline V lookup: CDR1 TSWWSYY, CDR2 QGS. CDR3 sequence: CALEEEEISLTDKLIF. For the CDR3, the DNA is TGTGCTCTTGAGGAAGAAGAAATCTCTCTTACCGATAAACTCATCTTT.

This clone turned up a few times. A far larger clone lies a single base away; this is likely a read error. This sample includes further DNA sequences coding for the same CDR3. This CDR3 reads CACDPRPWGIRKDRLIF. The CDR3 DNA sequence: TGTGCCTGTGACCCCCGGCCCTGGGGGATACGCAAGGATAGGCTCATCTTT. V usage is TRDV2 and J usage is TRDJ1; TRDD3 matches 12 bases. The CDR3 is 17 amino acids. V shed 3 bases, J shed 11 bases, and the junction held 18 bases outside the gene matches. Germline CDR1 reads GEAIGNYY; CDR2 reads EKD.

This clone appeared a few times. The likely explanation is a read error, given a far larger clone one base away. At the DNA level, this CDR3 is encoded by other sequences in the same sample as well. The V and J genes are TRDV3 and TRDJ1; TRDD3 aligns across 8 bases. In the absence of a J gene in TCRdb, the DNA was matched to germline to assign it here. The CDR3 covers 16 residues. In germline, CDR1 is TVYSNPD, CDR2 GDNSRS (reference sequence). The CDR3 DNA is TGTGCCTTTAGTTACTGGGGGGCCCTGTACACCGACAAACTCATCTTT. Its translation is CAFSYWGALYTDKLIF.

There are a few counts of this clone. TCRdb has a much larger clone's protein, which differs at residue 6 from the translation of this DNA, likely because of a read error; what is shown is the protein translated from the DNA. This chain joins TRDV2 and TRDJ1; possibly TRDD3 for D (6 bases). The CDR3 has 15 residues. Trimming shortened V by 3 bases and J by 0 bases, and 13 bases separated the two germline ends. CDR1 and CDR2 (germline): GEAIGNYY, EKD. The CDR3 sequence is CACDRLMGDTDKLIF. In DNA form, the CDR3 reads TGTGCCTGTGACCGCCTGATGGGGGACACCGATAAACTCATCTTT.

The rearrangement joins TRDV1 to TRDJ1; tentatively, D is TRDD3 (5 bases). With 1 base removed from V and 0 bases from J, the gap between germline ends came to 27 bases. The germline gives CDR1 TSWWSYY, CDR2 QGS. The CDR3 consists of 21 residues. The CDR3 DNA follows: TGTGCTCTTGGGGAACCTTTAGGATATCGCCCATGGGACATAAACACCGATAAACTCATCTTT. This gives the protein CALGEPLGYRPWDINTDKLIF.

Notes on this clone: TCRdb's protein for this DNA is that of a much larger clone and differs from the translation at residue 19, likely a read error; the protein shown is the DNA translation. There is no J gene call, but TRDV1 is given as the V gene; the table gives TRDD3 as D, unverified against the DNA. Germline V CDR1 and CDR2: TSWWSYY, QGS. The CDR3 is 21 amino acids. Written as DNA, the CDR3 is TGTGCTCTTGGTATAGAAATCCCACTTCGGCGTAGTGGGGGATACGCACCAAGGCCCATCTTT. Amino acids: CALGIEIPLRRSGGYAPRPIF.

Note on this clone: TCRdb has a much larger clone's protein, which differs at residue 8 from the translation of this DNA, likely because of a read error; what is shown is the protein translated from the DNA. The chain is built from TRDV2 and TRDJ1; D is undetermined. The V gene's germline CDR1 is GEAIGNYY and CDR2 EKD. The CDR3 has 17 amino acids. The V and J ends lost 0 bases and 0 bases respectively, with 16 bases between them. CDR3 coding DNA: TGTGCCTGTGACACCGTCGCCAGAGACCCGTACACCGATAAACTCATCTTT. It specifies CACDTVARDPYTDKLIF.

This clone was counted between two and nine times. With a far larger clone one base away, a read error is the likely cause. Other DNA sequences in this specimen translate into the identical CDR3. This CDR3 reads CAYRSGDETGSYVGKGLIF. The CDR3 bases are TGTGCTTATAGGAGTGGTGATGAAACGGGTTCCTACGTGGGAAAGGGGCTCATCTTT. This chain connects TRAV38-2/DV8 to TRDJ1; 7 nucleotides match TRDD2. CDR1 and CDR2 from the germline V gene are TSESDYY and QEAYKQQN. V lost 2 bases to trimming and J lost 11 bases; unmatched junction nucleotides: 27. This CDR3 has 19 amino acids.

This clone showed up just a few times. Translating this DNA gives a protein that differs at residue 11 from the TCRdb one, which belongs to a much larger clone; a read error is likely, and the protein shown is this translation. The V gene is TRDV1, but the J gene lacks a call. The CDR3 contains 12 residues. Germline CDR1 reads TSWWSYY; CDR2 reads QGS. CDR3 loop: CALGEPSDKLTF. In DNA form, the CDR3 reads TGTGCTCTTGGGGAACCCTCCGATAAACTCACCTTT.

Turning to this clone: Given a far larger clone just one base away, this is likely a sequencing read error. Other DNA sequences from this sample encode an identical CDR3 as well. The chain uses TRDV1 and TRDJ1; TRDD3 aligns across 8 bases. No J segment appears in TCRdb, so it was assigned here by matching the sequence to germline. CDR3 size: 19 residues. Germline CDR1 TSWWSYY, CDR2 QGS. Here the CDR3 DNA reads TGTGCTCTTGGGGTACCCGTACATTGGGGGATTCCTTACACTGATAAACTCATCTTT. The encoded protein is CALGVPVHWGIPYTDKLIF.

In the case of this clone: TCRdb attributes to this sequence the protein of a much larger clone, which differs from the DNA translation at residue 4; a read error is likely, and the protein displayed is translated from the DNA. The chain joins TRDV2 to TRDJ2, with 12 bases lining up with TRDD3. Germline loops: CDR1 GEAIGNYY, CDR2 EKD. Trimming at V came to 5 bases and at J to 3 bases, leaving 18 bases not matched to a gene. This CDR3 contains 20 residues. The CDR3 is CACGPRGPLGDTNLTAQLFF. CDR3 in DNA: TGTGCCTGTGGCCCCAGAGGTCCTCTGGGGGATACGAATCTGACAGCACAACTCTTCTTT.

In its sample, this clone was seen many times. This chain uses TRDV1 with TRDJ1, with 10 bases fitting TRDD3. The CDR3 covers 22 residues. Germline V gene data show CDR1 as TSWWSYY and CDR2 as QGS. Unmatched junction bases numbered 26, after V lost 4 bases and J lost 3 bases. The CDR3 DNA reads as TGTGCTCTTGGGGTACACCCCGCGTACTGGGGGATCAGAATCGGAATTTCCGATAAACTCATCTTT. Its translation: CALGVHPAYWGIRIGISDKLIF.

As for this clone: The translation of this DNA and the TCRdb protein of a much larger clone differ at residue 17, probably owing to a read error; the protein shown here is translated from the DNA. The chain combines TRDV1 with TRDJ1, with 13 bases that match TRDD3. The germline gives CDR1 TSWWSYY, CDR2 QGS. The length of the CDR3 is 23 residues. Trimming removed 4 bases from V and 0 bases from J; junction bases left unmatched: 23. The CDR3 is CALGVVPLLGDTRSQLHTDKLIF. In nucleotides, the CDR3 is TGTGCTCTTGGGGTCGTCCCTCTACTGGGGGATACGAGGTCCCAATTGCACACCGATAAACTCATCTTT.

About this clone itself: This DNA translates differently at residue 10 from the TCRdb protein, which is that of a much larger clone; a read error is likely, and the protein shown is the DNA's own translation. The chain recombines TRDV2 with TRDJ1, with 7 nucleotides matching TRDD3. No J segment appears in TCRdb, so it was assigned here by matching the sequence to germline. The V gene's germline CDR1 is GEAIGNYY and CDR2 EKD. CDR3 length: 16 residues. V shed 0 bases, J shed 0 bases, and the junction held 6 bases outside the gene matches. CDR3 nucleotide sequence: TGTGCCTGTGACACCGCAGGGGGATCGCACACCGATAAACTCATCTTT. It yields the protein CACDTAGGSHTDKLIF.

Concerning this clone itself: It differs at one base from a far larger clone, so likely a read error. Other nucleotide sequences from this sample produce the same CDR3. This chain connects TRDV2 to TRDJ3; TRDD3 matches 10 bases. The J gene was not available in TCRdb and was assigned here by matching the DNA to germline segments. The CDR3 loop spans 21 amino acids. Per the germline V gene, CDR1 is GEAIGNYY and CDR2 is EKD. The CDR3 region has the DNA TGTGCCTGCGACACCGGCGGGCTACTGGGGGATCGCGCCTGGGACACCCGACAGATGTTTTTC. Residues: CACDTGGLLGDRAWDTRQMFF.

In the case of this clone: This may arise from a read error, as a much more abundant clone is one base away. This chain connects TRDV1 to TRDJ1; 7 bases map to TRDD3. Assignment of the J gene here rests on matching the DNA to germline, because TCRdb gives none. CDR1 and CDR2 from the germline V gene are TSWWSYY and QGS. V gave up 2 bases and J gave up 0 bases; unmatched junction bases: 18. The CDR3 is 20 residues long. CDR3 bases: TGTGCTCTTGGGGAAGGGCCCAGGGCTGGGGGTCTATCGTACACCGATAAACTCATCTTT. Translated: CALGEGPRAGGLSYTDKLIF.

This clone showed up just a few times. The rearrangement links TRDV1 to TRDJ1, with D unclear. Because TCRdb records no J gene, it was assigned here through a match of the DNA to germline. This CDR3 is built from 19 residues. Germline V gene data show CDR1 as TSWWSYY and CDR2 as QGS. V dropped 5 bases and J dropped 0 bases, with 25 bases sitting between them. The CDR3 nucleotides read TGTGCTCTTGGGAACTATGAACTACAAACTAGACCGTACACCGATAAACTCATCTTT. Amino acids: CALGNYELQTRPYTDKLIF.

A word on this clone: TCRdb's protein for this DNA is that of a much larger clone and differs from the translation at residue 6, likely a read error; the protein shown is the DNA translation. The chain has TRDV1 and TRDJ1, with 7 positions matching TRDD3. No J segment appears in TCRdb, so it was assigned here by matching the sequence to germline. Germline V gene data show CDR1 as TSWWSYY and CDR2 as QGS. The J segment lost 10 bases and the V segment lost 1 base, leaving 15 bases of the junction unmatched. This CDR3 has 16 amino acids. CDR3 nucleotides: TGTGCTCTTGGGGAACGAGCCTACGTTCTGGGGGGACGACTCATCTTT. Protein: CALGERAYVLGGRLIF.

This clone was counted only a few times. The protein held in TCRdb is that of a much larger clone and does not match this DNA's translation at residue 12, likely because of a read error; the protein shown is translated from the DNA. The chain employs TRDV2 and TRDJ1, with 11 bases that match TRDD3. TCRdb records no J gene; here it was assigned by comparing the DNA to germline. The CDR3 spans 16 residues. The ends lost 2 bases at V and 8 bases at J; junction bases unmatched: 12. Germline assignment: CDR1 GEAIGNYY and CDR2 EKD. The CDR3 DNA reads as TGTGCCTGTGACAATCTGGGGGATACCCACACCCCAAAACTCATCTTT. Translating it yields CACDNLGDTHTPKLIF.

Ten or more counts support this clone. The chain has TRDV1 and TRDJ2, with TRDD2 identical over 7 bases. Trimming at V came to 2 bases and at J to 4 bases, leaving 16 bases not matched to a gene. Germline CDR1 TSWWSYY, CDR2 QGS. This CDR3 is 19 amino acids long. The CDR3 protein is CALGEDRVPTGGKTAQLFF. DNA for the CDR3: TGTGCTCTTGGGGAAGATAGGGTTCCTACGGGGGGTAAGACAGCACAACTCTTCTTT.

The table lists this clone with a few counts. Since a far larger clone is one base different, this is likely a read error. This specimen includes other DNA sequences encoding the same CDR3. The V call is TRDV1, the J call TRDJ1, with D perhaps given as TRDD2 or TRDD3 (6 bases each). TCRdb records no J gene; here it was assigned by comparing the DNA to germline. Trimming stripped 4 bases from V and 2 bases from J, with 26 bases between. Germline-derived CDR1 and CDR2 are TSWWSYY and QGS. The CDR3 spans 19 residues. The CDR3 coding sequence is TGTGCTCTTGGGGTCTCCTGTGGGGATCCTACCTGTGGGACCGATAAACTCATCTTT. Protein sequence: CALGVSCGDPTCGTDKLIF.

This clone was detected ten times or more. The V gene is TRDV1, the J gene TRDJ1; 8 bases line up with TRDD2. Trimming cost V 3 bases and J 1 base; bases outside gene matches: 10. Per germline, CDR1 TSWWSYY and CDR2 QGS. The CDR3 is 17 amino acids. CDR3 nucleotides: TGTGCTCTTGGGGACTCCCTCTTCCTACGGGGCACCGATAAACTCATCTTT. This gives the protein CALGDSLFLRGTDKLIF.

Worth noting for this clone: The likely explanation is a read error, given a far larger clone one base away. Additional DNA sequences in this sample encode the identical CDR3. The rearrangement links TRDV1 to TRDJ1; 10 bases agree with TRDD3. J was trimmed by 0 bases and V by 3 bases; bases with no gene match: 31. This CDR3 is 25 amino acids long. From germline, CDR1 is TSWWSYY and CDR2 QGS. DNA of the CDR3: TGTGCTCTTGGGGACATTTTGGGCCTTCGAAGAATTACTGGGGGATTTCCGAGGCACACCGATAAACTCATCTTT. Its protein is CALGDILGLRRITGGFPRHTDKLIF.

There are many counts of this clone. The chain combines TRDV1 with TRDJ1; 7 bases line up with TRDD3. In germline, CDR1 is TSWWSYY, CDR2 QGS. The CDR3 is 24 amino acids. V lost 0 bases to trimming and J lost 0 bases; unmatched junction nucleotides: 28. CDR3 sequence (DNA): TGTGCTCTTGGGGAACTTGATTTCTGCCAACCTAAACGCGGGGATATATTGAACACCGATAAACTCATCTTT. This encodes CALGELDFCQPKRGDILNTDKLIF.

This clone turned up a few times. The mismatch at residue 7 between this DNA's translation and the TCRdb protein of a much larger clone likely reflects a read error; the protein shown is translated from the DNA. The genes are TRDV1 and TRDJ1; the match to TRDD3 covers 11 bases. The J gene, left out of TCRdb, was set here by checking the DNA against germline. Germline V gene lookup returns CDR1 TSWWSYY and CDR2 QGS. This CDR3 comprises 23 residues. The ends lost 4 bases at V and 0 bases at J; junction bases unmatched: 25. CDR3 region: CALGVIRFVPYWGIRGYTDKLIF. CDR3 DNA sequence: TGTGCTCTTGGGGTCATCCGTTTTGTTCCTTACTGGGGGATAAGGGGGTACACCGATAAACTCATCTTT.

The table lists this clone with many counts. The protein given by TCRdb reflects a much larger clone and differs at residue 4 from this DNA's translation, likely from a read error; the protein shown is the DNA's translation. This sequence joins TRDV2 and TRDJ1; TRDD3 agrees at 7 bases. CDR1 is GEAIGNYY, CDR2 EKD, per germline. The CDR3 spans 14 residues. V lost 5 bases to trimming and J lost 1 base; unmatched junction nucleotides: 6. The CDR3 DNA is TGTGCCTGTGGCAGAGGGGGATCCACCGATAAACTCATCTTT. Amino acids: CACGRGGSTDKLIF.

Only a few counts were recorded for this clone. TCRdb shows a much larger clone's protein in place of this DNA's translation, and the two differ at residue 7, likely through a read error; the protein shown is translated from the DNA. The gene calls are TRDV2 and TRDJ1; D is unresolved. Here the J gene came from matching the DNA to germline, since TCRdb omits it. Trimming took off 2 bases at V and 5 bases at J, with 8 bases between the two ends. The CDR3 has 12 amino acids. CDR1 GEAIGNYY and CDR2 EKD come from the germline V gene. This CDR3 reads CACDRGIDKLIF. CDR3 DNA sequence: TGTGCCTGTGACAGAGGTATTGATAAACTCATCTTT.